Sequencing of this T cell receptor (beta chain) was carried out in a study of blood T cell repertoires in COVID-19. Study-level information: COVID-19 samples, acute and convalescent, were from the United States, Italy and Spain.

CDR1 and CDR2 (germline): MNHEY, SMNVEV (reference sequence). This CDR3 is 15 amino acids long. V shed 6 bases and J 7 bases; nucleotides not matched to a gene: 10. Original data processing: For nucleated cells, counts were estimated from reference gene primer amplification. This table comes from immunoSEQ multiplex PCR, and its TCRdb copy is limited to in-frame clones, with some not included. V, J and clone size were drawn from that table, and D and trimming were deduced from the DNA. This repertoire shows just under 350,000 clones, about 90% found once; its top ten account for around 3.3%. The V and J genes are TRBV27 and TRBJ1-1; the match to TRBD1 covers 11 bases. Sequenced: peripheral blood. The sequence came from a woman aged 18-29 years who had recovered from COVID-19. Written as DNA, the CDR3 is TGTGCCAGCAGAGTAAGGGACAGGGGGATGGGTGAAGCTTTCTTT. This codes for CASRVRDRGMGEAFF.